Presented here are 15 T cell receptor beta chains from one specimen sequenced in a study of a mutant IDH1 vaccine in newly diagnosed glioma. Their target antigens are unknown. Libraries were prepared by immunoSEQ multiplex PCR; TCRdb keeps only in-frame clonotypes and omits some of them. The sample has tens of thousands of clones; more than 80% are singletons. Time point defined: week 47, end of study. The content of each vaccine dose was 300 ug of mutant IDH1 20-mer peptide, and topical imiquimod accompanied it. The sequences come from PBMCs, collected from a glioma patient whose treatment included an IDH1 peptide vaccine. These receptors came from a man between 35 and 55 years old with glioma.

V usage is TRBV27 and J usage is TRBJ2-5, with TRBD1 matching 8 bases. V shed 5 bases, J shed 4 bases, and the junction held 12 bases outside the gene matches. Germline assignment: CDR1 MNHEY and CDR2 SMNVEV (reference sequence). The CDR3 covers 16 residues. DNA of the CDR3: TGTGCCAGCAGTCTAGGGCACAGGGGGGATCTAGAGACCCAGTACTTC. Its translation is CASSLGHRGDLETQYF.

The chain is built from TRBV7-2 and TRBJ1-5; TRBD1 agrees at 7 bases. CDR3 size: 13 residues. Germline assignment: CDR1 SGHTA and CDR2 FQGNSA. Trimming cost V 5 bases and J 13 bases; bases outside gene matches: 11. This CDR3 reads CASSPAGGPTQHF. The CDR3 bases are TGTGCCAGCAGCCCCGCAGGGGGACCTACGCAGCATTTT.

A word on this clone: Germline is not matched at one junction end, which may reflect a read error. The V gene is TRBV7-7, the J gene TRBJ2-3, with D possibly matching TRBD2 (6 bases). The CDR3 runs to 13 residues. The germline CDR1 and CDR2 sequences are SSHAT and FNYEAQ (reference sequence). CDR3 amino acids: CASSLEAGYAQYF. In nucleotides, the CDR3 is TGTGCTAGCAGCTTAGAGGCGGGGTACGCGCAGTATTTT. The variable domain in full, with the rest retrieved from reference TRBV7-7 and TRBJ2-3, is GAGVSQSPRYKVTKRGQDVTLRCDPISSHATLYWYQQALGQGPEFLTYFNYEAQPDKSGLPSDRFSAERPEGSISTLTIQRTEQRDSAMYRCASSLEAGYAQYFGPGTRLTVL.

The V call is TRBV7-2, the J call TRBJ1-5; 8 bases fit TRBD1. The germline V gene has CDR1 SGHTA and CDR2 FQGNSA. CDR3 length: 15 amino acids. V dropped 4 bases and J dropped 0; count of bases not matched to a gene: 2. The DNA of the CDR3 is TGTGCCAGCAGCTGGACAGGGAATAGCAATCAGCCCCAGCATTTT. This gives the protein CASSWTGNSNQPQHF. The whole variable domain, remainder taken from reference TRBV7-2 and TRBJ1-5, is GAGVSQSPSNKVTEKGKDVELRCDPISGHTALYWYRQSLGQGLEFLIYFQGNSAPDKSGLPSDRFSAERTGGSVSTLTIQRTQQEDSAVYLCASSWTGNSNQPQHFGDGTRLSIL.

The sample holds one count of this clone. This rearrangement joins TRBV30 to TRBJ2-5; D possibly corresponds to TRBD2 (5 bases). The DNA end is a closer match to TRBJ2-7, so the J assignment may be wrong. Germline V gives CDR1 GTSNPN, CDR2 SVGIG (reference sequence). The CDR3 loop spans 13 amino acids. The CDR3 DNA follows: TGTGCCTGGAGTGTCGGGGTGGGCTACGAGCAGTACTTC. As protein: CAWSVGVGYEQYF.

The chain links TRBV28 to TRBJ2-1, with D unclear. The CDR3 is made up of 13 amino acids. V lost 7 bases, J lost 0 bases, and 7 bases lay in between. Germline-derived CDR1 and CDR2 are MDHEN and SYDVKM. CDR3 residues: CASKESSYNEQFF. CDR3 DNA: TGTGCCAGCAAGGAGAGCTCCTACAATGAGCAGTTCTTC.

V gene TRBV5-8 combines with J gene TRBJ1-6, with 7 nucleotides matching TRBD1. This CDR3 has 17 residues. CDR1 is SGHTS and CDR2 is YDEGEE in the germline V gene. With V trimmed by 2 bases and J by 0 bases, 5 bases remained unmatched. The CDR3 loop reads CASSFFEGASYNSPLHF. The CDR3 nucleotides are TGTGCCAGCAGCTTTTTTGAGGGGGCCTCCTATAATTCACCCCTCCACTTT.

The chain combines TRBV19 with TRBJ2-2; 7 bases are a match to TRBD2. Germline V gene data show CDR1 as LNHDA and CDR2 as SQIVND (reference sequence). This CDR3 is 15 amino acids long. J was trimmed by 4 bases and V by 1 base; bases with no gene match: 3. CDR3 sequence reads: CASSIGGSGTGELFF. CDR3 coding DNA: TGTGCCAGTAGTATAGGCGGGAGTGGCACCGGGGAGCTGTTTTTT.

The chain uses TRBV7-2 and TRBJ1-2; tentatively, D is TRBD1 (5 bases). The CDR3 has 13 residues. Trimming left V 5 bases short and J 8 bases short, with 15 bases between. Per the germline V gene, CDR1 is SGHTA and CDR2 is FQGNSA. In nucleotides, the CDR3 is TGTGCCAGCAGCCTAGATGGGGGTACCGGCTACACCTTC. Amino acid sequence: CASSLDGGTGYTF.

J is TRBJ1-5 and V is TRBV6-1, with no clear D. V shed 1 base and J shed 1 base, with 11 bases lying between them. Germline lookup yields CDR1 MNHNS and CDR2 SASEGT. This CDR3 is 16 amino acids long. CDR3 sequence reads: CASSEGVSGSNQPQHF. The CDR3, as DNA: TGTGCCAGCAGTGAAGGGGTATCCGGGAGCAATCAGCCCCAGCATTTT.

V and J are TRBV5-1 and TRBJ2-7; 7 bases match TRBD1. This CDR3 is built from 14 residues. Germline CDR1 and CDR2: SGHRS and YFSETQ. V lost 1 base, J lost 7 bases, and 8 bases stayed unmatched. The CDR3 region is CASSLMTGRREQYF. The DNA of the CDR3 is TGCGCCAGCAGCTTGATGACAGGGCGTCGGGAGCAGTACTTC.

The J gene is TRBJ2-1, the V gene TRBV5-1, with 11 bases aligning to TRBD1. CDR1 and CDR2 (germline): SGHRS, YFSETQ. The CDR3 length is 16 residues. J was trimmed by 5 bases and V by 0 bases; bases with no gene match: 4. The CDR3 protein is CASSLVPGQGDNEQFF. The CDR3 DNA follows: TGCGCCAGCAGCTTGGTCCCGGGACAGGGGGACAATGAGCAGTTCTTC.

The V call is TRBV15, the J call TRBJ2-1, with no clear D. Germline V CDR1 and CDR2: LNHNV, YYDKDF (reference sequence). Trimming shortened V by 2 bases and J by 8 bases, and 7 bases separated the two germline ends. CDR3 size: 12 residues. CDR3 nucleotide sequence: TGTGCCACCAGCAGAAGTGAGGATGAGCAGTTCTTC. Translation: CATSRSEDEQFF.

J is TRBJ2-1 and V is TRBV4-3, with TRBD2 matching 8 bases. The CDR3 length is 17 residues. V shed 0 bases, J shed 0 bases, and the junction held 4 bases outside the gene matches. CDR1 is LGHNA, CDR2 YSLEER, per germline. CDR3 nucleotide sequence: TGCGCCAGCAGCCAAGATCGCGCGGGAGGCTCCTACAATGAGCAGTTCTTC. It codes for CASSQDRAGGSYNEQFF.

This clone was picked up a small number of times. This rearrangement joins TRBV5-4 to TRBJ2-1, with 7 bases that match TRBD1. Per the germline V gene, CDR1 is SGHNT and CDR2 is YYREEE (reference sequence). This CDR3 spans 14 amino acids. V shed 4 bases, J shed 4 bases, and the junction held 5 bases outside the gene matches. For the CDR3, the DNA is TGTGCCAGCAGCCCACCGACAGGGTACAATGAGCAGTTCTTC. This translates into CASSPPTGYNEQFF.